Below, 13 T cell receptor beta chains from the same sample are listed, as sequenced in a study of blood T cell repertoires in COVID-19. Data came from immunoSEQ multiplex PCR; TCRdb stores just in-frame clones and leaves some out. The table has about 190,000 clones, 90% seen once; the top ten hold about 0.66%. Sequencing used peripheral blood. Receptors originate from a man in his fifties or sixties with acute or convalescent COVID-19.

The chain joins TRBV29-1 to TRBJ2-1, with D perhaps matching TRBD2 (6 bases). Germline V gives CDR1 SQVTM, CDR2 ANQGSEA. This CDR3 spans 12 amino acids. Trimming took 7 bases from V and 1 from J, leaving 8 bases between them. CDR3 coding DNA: TGCAGCGCCGGAGGGTCCTACAATGAGCAGTTCTTC. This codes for CSAGGSYNEQFF.

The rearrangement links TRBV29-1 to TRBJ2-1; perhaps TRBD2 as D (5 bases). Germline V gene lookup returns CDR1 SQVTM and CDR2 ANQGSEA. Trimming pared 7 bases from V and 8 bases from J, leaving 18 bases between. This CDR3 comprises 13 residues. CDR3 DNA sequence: TGCAGCGCTAAAAATGCCGGAGGCGATGAGCAGTTCTTC. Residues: CSAKNAGGDEQFF.

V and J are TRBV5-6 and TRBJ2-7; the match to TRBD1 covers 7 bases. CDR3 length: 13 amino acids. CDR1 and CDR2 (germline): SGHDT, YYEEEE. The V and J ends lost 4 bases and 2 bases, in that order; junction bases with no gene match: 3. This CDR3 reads CASSATGAYEQYF. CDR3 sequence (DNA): TGTGCCAGCAGCGCCACAGGGGCCTACGAGCAGTACTTC. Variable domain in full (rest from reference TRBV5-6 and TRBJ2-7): DAGVTQSPTHLIKTRGQQVTLRCSPKSGHDTVSWYQQALGQGPQFIFQYYEEEERQRGNFPDRFSGHQFPNYSSELNVNALLLGDSALYLCASSATGAYEQYFGPGTRLTVT.

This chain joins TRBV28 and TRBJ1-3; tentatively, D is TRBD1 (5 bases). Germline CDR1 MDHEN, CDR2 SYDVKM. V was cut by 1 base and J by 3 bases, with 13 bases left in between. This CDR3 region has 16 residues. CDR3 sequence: CASSLSQGKGGNTIYF. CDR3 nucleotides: TGTGCCAGCAGTTTATCCCAGGGAAAAGGTGGAAACACCATATATTTT.

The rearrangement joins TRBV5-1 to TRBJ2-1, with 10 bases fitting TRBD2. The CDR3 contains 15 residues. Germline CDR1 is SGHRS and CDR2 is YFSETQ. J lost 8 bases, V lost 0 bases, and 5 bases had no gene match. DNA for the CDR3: TGCGCCAGCAGCTTGGGCAGCGGGAGGGCAGATGAGCAGTTCTTC. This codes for CASSLGSGRADEQFF.

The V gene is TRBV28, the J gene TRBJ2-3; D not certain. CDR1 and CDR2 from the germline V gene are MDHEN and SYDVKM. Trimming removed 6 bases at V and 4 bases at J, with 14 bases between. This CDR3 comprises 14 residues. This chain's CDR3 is CASRSPGRADTQYF. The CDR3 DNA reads TGTGCCAGCAGGTCCCCTGGTCGAGCAGATACGCAGTATTTT.

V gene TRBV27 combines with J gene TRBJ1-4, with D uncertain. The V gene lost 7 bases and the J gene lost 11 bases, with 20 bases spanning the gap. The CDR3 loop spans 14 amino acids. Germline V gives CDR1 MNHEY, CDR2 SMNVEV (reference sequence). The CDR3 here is CASNLGGWGGKLFF. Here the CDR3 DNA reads TGTGCCAGCAACCTGGGAGGTTGGGGAGGGAAACTGTTTTTT.

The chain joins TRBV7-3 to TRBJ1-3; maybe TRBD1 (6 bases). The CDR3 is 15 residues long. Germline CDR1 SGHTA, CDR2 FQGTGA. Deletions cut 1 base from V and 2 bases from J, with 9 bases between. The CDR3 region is CASSLRAGAGNTIYF. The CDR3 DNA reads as TGTGCCAGCAGCTTAAGGGCAGGGGCTGGAAACACCATATATTTT.

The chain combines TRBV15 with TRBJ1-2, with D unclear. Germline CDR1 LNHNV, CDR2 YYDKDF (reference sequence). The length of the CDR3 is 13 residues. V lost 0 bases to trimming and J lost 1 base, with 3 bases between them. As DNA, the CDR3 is TGTGCCACCAGCAGAGATATTAACTATGGCTACACCTTC. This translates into CATSRDINYGYTF.

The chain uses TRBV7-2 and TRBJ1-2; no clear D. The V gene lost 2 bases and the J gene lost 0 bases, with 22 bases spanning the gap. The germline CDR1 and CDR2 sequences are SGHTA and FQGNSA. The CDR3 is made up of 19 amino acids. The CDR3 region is CASSLNNPWLSSSNYGYTF. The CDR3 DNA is TGTGCCAGCAGCTTAAACAATCCCTGGTTGTCGTCCTCTAACTATGGCTACACCTTC.

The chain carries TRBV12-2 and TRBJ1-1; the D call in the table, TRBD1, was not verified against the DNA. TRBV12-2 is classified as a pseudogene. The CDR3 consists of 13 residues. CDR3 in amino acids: CASPLDSITEAFF. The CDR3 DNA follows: TGTGCAAGTCCCTTGGACAGCATCACTGAAGCTTTCTTT.

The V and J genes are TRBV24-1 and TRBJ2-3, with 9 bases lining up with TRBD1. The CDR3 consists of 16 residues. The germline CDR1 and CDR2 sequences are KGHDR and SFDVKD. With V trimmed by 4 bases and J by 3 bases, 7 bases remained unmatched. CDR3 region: CATSDPGQGGTDTQYF. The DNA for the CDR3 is TGTGCCACCAGTGACCCGGGACAGGGAGGAACAGATACGCAGTATTTT.

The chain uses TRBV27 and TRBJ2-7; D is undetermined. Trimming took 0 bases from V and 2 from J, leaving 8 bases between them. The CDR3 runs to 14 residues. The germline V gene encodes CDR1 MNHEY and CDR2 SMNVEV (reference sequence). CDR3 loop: CASSLSRGAYEQYV. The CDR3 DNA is TGTGCCAGCAGTTTATCGCGCGGCGCCTACGAGCAGTACGTC.